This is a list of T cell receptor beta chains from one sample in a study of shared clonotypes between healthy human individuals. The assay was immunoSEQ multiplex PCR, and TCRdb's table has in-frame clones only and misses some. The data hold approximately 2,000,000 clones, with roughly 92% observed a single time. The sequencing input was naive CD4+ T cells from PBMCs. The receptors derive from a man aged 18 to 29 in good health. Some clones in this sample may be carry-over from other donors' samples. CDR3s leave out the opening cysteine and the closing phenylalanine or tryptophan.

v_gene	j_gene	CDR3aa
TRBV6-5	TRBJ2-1	ASSYIRESYNEQF
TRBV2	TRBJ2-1	ASKGQRDLGNNEQF
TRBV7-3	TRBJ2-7	ASSLARTGTYEQY
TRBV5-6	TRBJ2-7	ASRKTPAPGLEQY
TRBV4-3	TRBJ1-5	ASSQYARGAHGPQH
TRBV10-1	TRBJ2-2	ASSGLGSNTGELF
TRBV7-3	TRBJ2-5	ASSEGTSRQETQY
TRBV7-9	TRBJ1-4	ASSLGGELREKLF
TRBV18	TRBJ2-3	ASSPQASTDTQY
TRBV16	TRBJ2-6	ASSQSARPSGANVLT
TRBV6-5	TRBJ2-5	ASSYLGQGKETQY
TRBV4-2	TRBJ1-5	ASSQGPTGFQPQH
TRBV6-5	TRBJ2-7	ATRPGQGYAEQY
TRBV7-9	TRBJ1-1	ASSLAGTGGNTEAF
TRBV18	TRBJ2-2	ASSRIGGSNTGELF
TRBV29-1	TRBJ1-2	SVRSGILYGYT
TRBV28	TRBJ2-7	ASSSLAGTTYEQY
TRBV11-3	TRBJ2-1	ASSLGGVSYNEQF
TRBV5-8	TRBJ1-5	ASSLSNQPQH